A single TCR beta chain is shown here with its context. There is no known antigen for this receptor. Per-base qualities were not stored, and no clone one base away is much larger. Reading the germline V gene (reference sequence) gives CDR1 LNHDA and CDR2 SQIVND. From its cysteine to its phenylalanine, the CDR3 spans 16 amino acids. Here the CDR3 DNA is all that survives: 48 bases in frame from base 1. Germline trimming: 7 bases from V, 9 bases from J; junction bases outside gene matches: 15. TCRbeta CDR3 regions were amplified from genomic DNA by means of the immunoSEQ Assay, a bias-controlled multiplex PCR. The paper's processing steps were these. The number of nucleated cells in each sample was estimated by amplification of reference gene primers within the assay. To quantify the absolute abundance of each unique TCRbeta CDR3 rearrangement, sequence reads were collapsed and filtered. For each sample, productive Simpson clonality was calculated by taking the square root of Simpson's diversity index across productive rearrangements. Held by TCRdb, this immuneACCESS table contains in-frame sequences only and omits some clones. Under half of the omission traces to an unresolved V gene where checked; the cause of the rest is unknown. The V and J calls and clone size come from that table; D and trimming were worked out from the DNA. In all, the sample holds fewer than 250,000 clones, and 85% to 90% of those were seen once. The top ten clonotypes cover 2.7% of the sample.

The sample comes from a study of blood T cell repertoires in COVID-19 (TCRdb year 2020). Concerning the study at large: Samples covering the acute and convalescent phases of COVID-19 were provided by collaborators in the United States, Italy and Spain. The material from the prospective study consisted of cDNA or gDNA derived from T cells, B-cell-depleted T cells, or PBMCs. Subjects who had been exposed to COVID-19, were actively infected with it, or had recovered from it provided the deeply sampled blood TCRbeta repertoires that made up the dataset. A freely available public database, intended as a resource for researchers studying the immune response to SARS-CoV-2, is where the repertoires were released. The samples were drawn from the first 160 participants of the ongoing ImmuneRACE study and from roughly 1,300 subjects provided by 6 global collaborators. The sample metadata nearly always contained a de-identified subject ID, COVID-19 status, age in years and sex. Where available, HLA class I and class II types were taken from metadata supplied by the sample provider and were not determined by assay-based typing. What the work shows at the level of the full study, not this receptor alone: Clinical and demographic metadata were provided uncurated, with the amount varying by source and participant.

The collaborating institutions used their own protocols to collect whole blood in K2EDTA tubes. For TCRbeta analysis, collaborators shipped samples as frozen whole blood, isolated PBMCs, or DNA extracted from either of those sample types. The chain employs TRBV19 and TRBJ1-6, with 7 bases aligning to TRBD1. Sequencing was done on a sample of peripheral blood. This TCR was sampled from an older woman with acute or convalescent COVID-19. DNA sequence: TGTGCCAGTACCCCGACAGGGTTAAGGGGAATTTCACCCCTCCACTTT. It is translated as CASTPTGLRGISPLHF.